One and the same sample provided the 20 T cell receptor beta chains below, sequenced in a study of T cell repertoires in cytomegalovirus infection (dated by TCRdb to between 2017 and 2020). Their cognate antigens are unknown. Reads for this sample came from an Illumina HiSeq 1500. Using fastp trimming at Q25 and MiXCR clonotype assembly, TCRdb reanalyzed the public sequencing data and kept in-frame beta chains. Entries are consolidated by CDR3 protein sequence, retaining the most common genes and DNA. The sample includes roughly 130,000 distinct CDR3 sequences, with more than 20% observed a single time. The ten largest clones represent roughly 33% of the sample. Sequencing used PBMCs, sequenced either directly or after in vitro stimulation (not recorded which). The receptors derive from a human donor in good health (CMV status not recorded). Some clones in this sample may be carry-over from other donors' samples.

The chain uses TRBV7-4 and TRBJ2-1; 12 bases line up with TRBD1. After removal of 3 bases from V and 8 bases from J, the junction contained 2 bases not matched to a gene. There are 14 residues in the CDR3. The germline gives CDR1 SGHVT, CDR2 SQSDAQ. The CDR3 here is CASSLGQGAYEQFF. The CDR3 DNA sequence: TGTGCCAGCAGCTTGGGACAGGGGGCGTATGAGCAGTTCTTC.

The chain is built from TRBV6-2 or TRBV6-3 and TRBJ2-3; tentative D call: TRBD2 (5 bases). V was shortened by 2 bases and J by 5 bases, with 8 bases between the two germline ends. Germline V gene data show CDR1 as MNHEY and CDR2 as SVGEGT. The CDR3 contains 13 residues. The CDR3 sequence: CASSYAGKDTQYF. In DNA form, the CDR3 reads TGTGCCAGCAGTTACGCCGGGAAAGATACGCAGTATTTT.

In this sample, this clonotype turned up a few times. The chain recombines TRBV20-1 with TRBJ2-3, with 7 bases matching TRBD1. The V gene end was trimmed by 6 bases and the J gene end by 2 bases; junction bases not matched to a gene: 11. Germline V gene sequence: CDR1 DFQATT, CDR2 SNEGSKA (reference sequence). This CDR3 has 15 amino acids. CDR3 in amino acids: CSAPPETGNTDTQYF. CDR3 in DNA: TGCAGTGCCCCCCCCGAGACAGGGAACACAGATACGCAGTATTTT.

This clonotype was counted many times. The J gene is TRBJ1-2, the V gene TRBV12-3 or TRBV12-4; D not resolved. The CDR3 spans 18 residues. The V end lost 6 bases, the J end lost 0 bases, and 23 bases lay between the germline ends. Written as DNA, the CDR3 is TGTGCCAGCAGCCAAAGGAACAGCCCAAGCCTTACTAACTATGGCTACACCTTC. Protein: CASSQRNSPSLTNYGYTF.

The chain couples TRBV6-1 to TRBJ2-1, with 8 bases that match TRBD2. CDR1 and CDR2 (germline): MNHNS, SASEGT. V shed 4 bases, J shed 1 base, and the junction held 3 bases outside the gene matches. CDR3 length: 15 residues. The CDR3: CASSVAGLSYNEQFF. CDR3 DNA sequence: TGTGCCAGCAGTGTAGCGGGACTATCCTACAATGAGCAGTTCTTC.

The chain has TRBV4-2 and TRBJ2-7; D call uncertain. The CDR3 has 16 residues. The ends were cut back, 0 bases at V and 5 bases at J, with 17 bases in the middle. Germline-derived CDR1 and CDR2 are LGHNA and YNFKEQ. CDR3 sequence (DNA): TGTGCCAGCAGCCAAGATGGATCGAATACTGAGGACGAGCAGTACTTC. It codes for CASSQDGSNTEDEQYF.

V is TRBV6-2 or TRBV6-3 and J is TRBJ2-7; D not resolved. The germline V and J ends were trimmed by 5 bases and 3 bases, with 11 bases remaining between them. This CDR3 region has 13 residues. Germline V CDR1 and CDR2: MNHEY, SVGEGT. As DNA, the CDR3 is TGTGCCAGCAGTCGAAACCAAGGCTACGAGCAGTACGTC. This translates into CASSRNQGYEQYV.

The chain couples TRBV28 to TRBJ2-1; D not certain. The CDR3 sequence is 14 residues long. Germline CDR1 MDHEN, CDR2 SYDVKM. Between the trimmed V and J ends, which lost 2 bases and 0 bases, there was a span of 5 bases. CDR3 loop: CASSLQDSYNEQFF. CDR3 sequence (DNA): TGTGCCAGCAGTTTACAAGACTCCTACAATGAGCAGTTCTTC.

Ten or more counts support this clonotype. V and J are TRBV20-1 and TRBJ1-2; 7 nucleotides align to TRBD1. Looked up from germline, CDR1 is DFQATT and CDR2 is SNEGSKA (reference sequence). V shed 0 bases and J 8 bases; nucleotides not matched to a gene: 9. This CDR3 has 14 residues. CDR3 nucleotides: TGCAGTGCTAGAGATCCGGACAGGCCGGGGGGCTACACCTTC. It is translated as CSARDPDRPGGYTF.

The J gene is TRBJ2-5, the V gene TRBV7-9; D unresolved. This CDR3 region has 15 residues. V was cut by 5 bases and J by 5 bases, with 18 bases left in between. Germline CDR1 and CDR2: SEHNR and FQNEAQ (reference sequence). Written as DNA, the CDR3 is TGTGCCAGCAGCCCTCTCCATGGTCGGCACGAGACCCAGTACTTC. This codes for CASSPLHGRHETQYF. Filled out from reference TRBV7-9 and TRBJ2-5, the complete variable domain reads DTGVSQNPRHKITKRGQNVTFRCDPISEHNRLYWYRQTLGQGPEFLTYFQNEAQLEKSRLLSDRFSAERPKGSFSTLEIQRTEQGDSAMYLCASSPLHGRHETQYFGPGTRLLVL.

J is TRBJ2-5 and V is TRBV25-1; possible D gene TRBD1, 5 bases. The CDR3 sequence is 15 residues long. CDR1 and CDR2 from the germline V gene are MGHDK and SYGVNS. Trimming shortened V by 3 bases and J by 0 bases, and 11 bases separated the two germline ends. The CDR3 loop reads CASSDFLGDQETQYF. The CDR3 DNA reads TGTGCCAGCAGTGACTTTCTAGGGGACCAAGAGACCCAGTACTTC.

The chain combines TRBV7-9 with TRBJ2-6; D may be TRBD1 (7 bases). V was shortened by 7 bases and J by 7 bases, with 23 bases between the two germline ends. Germline-derived CDR1 and CDR2 are SEHNR and FQNEAQ (reference sequence). The CDR3 covers 17 residues. In DNA, the CDR3 is TGTGCCAGCACCCCCCGAGGGGGCGGGGAGATCGCCAACGTCCTGACTTTC. Translating gives CASTPRGGGEIANVLTF.

This clonotype was recorded a few times. This chain uses TRBV11-2 with TRBJ1-5, with D perhaps TRBD1 (5 bases). The CDR3 has 14 residues. Trimming took off 2 bases at V and 3 bases at J, with 8 bases between the two ends. Germline CDR1 is SGHAT and CDR2 is FQNNGV. The chain's CDR3 is CASSLQGFNQPQHF. CDR3 DNA: TGTGCCAGCAGCTTACAGGGATTCAATCAGCCCCAGCATTTT.

This clonotype came up many times. The chain uses TRBV7-2 and TRBJ1-4; maybe TRBD1 (5 bases). CDR1 and CDR2 (germline): SGHTA, FQGNSA. CDR3 length equals 13 residues. V was shortened by 5 bases and J by 8 bases, with 12 bases between the two germline ends. CDR3 sequence reads: CASSRGHREKLFF. The CDR3 bases are TGTGCCAGCAGCAGAGGACACCGGGAAAAACTGTTTTTT.

This clonotype has a handful of counts. The chain carries TRBV5-4 and TRBJ2-5; a possible D gene is TRBD2 (5 bases). The CDR3 has 15 amino acids. The ends were cut back, 0 bases at V and 3 bases at J, with 12 bases in the middle. The germline V gene encodes CDR1 SGHNT and CDR2 YYREEE (reference sequence). CDR3 region: CASSLGDRLKETQYF. The CDR3 DNA is TGTGCCAGCAGCTTGGGGGATCGACTAAAAGAGACCCAGTACTTC.

The gene calls are TRBV24-1 and TRBJ1-5; D is possibly TRBD1 (5 bases). V was cut by 5 bases and J by 1 base, with 14 bases left in between. Germline lookup yields CDR1 KGHDR and CDR2 SFDVKD. The CDR3 contains 16 residues. CDR3 amino acids: CATSGAGPSSNQPQHF. Here the CDR3 DNA reads TGTGCCACCAGTGGGGCAGGGCCTTCGAGCAATCAGCCCCAGCATTTT.

This clonotype has just a few counts. The chain links TRBV19 to TRBJ2-7, with 10 bases identical to TRBD1. V trimming: 5 bases; J trimming: 7 bases; junction bases outside the gene matches: 5. Looked up from germline, CDR1 is LNHDA and CDR2 is SQIVND (reference sequence). This CDR3 has 13 amino acids. CDR3 sequence reads: CASSPTGGREQYV. In DNA, the CDR3 is TGTGCCAGTAGTCCGACAGGGGGCCGAGAGCAGTACGTC.

The V gene is TRBV6-6, the J gene TRBJ1-5, with a tentative D call TRBD1 (5 bases). The germline gives CDR1 MNHNY, CDR2 SVGAGI (reference sequence). The CDR3 runs to 18 residues. V was trimmed by 4 bases and J by 0 bases, leaving 19 bases between them. CDR3 sequence (DNA): TGTGCCAGCAGTTCCCCACGTCCCAGGGTGAATAGCAATCAGCCCCAGCATTTT. Translated, it gives CASSSPRPRVNSNQPQHF.

This clonotype was recorded a few times. The chain links TRBV4-2 to TRBJ1-2, with a tentative D call TRBD1 (5 bases). Germline CDR1 and CDR2: LGHNA and YNFKEQ. Trimming left V 4 bases short and J 3 bases short, with 9 bases between. The CDR3 has 13 amino acids. This CDR3 reads CASSRDLDYGYTF. The CDR3 region has the DNA TGTGCCAGCAGCCGGGACTTAGACTATGGCTACACCTTC.

The V call is TRBV20-1, the J call TRBJ2-3, with 8 bases matching TRBD1. V dropped 2 bases and J dropped 2; count of bases not matched to a gene: 3. There are 14 residues in the CDR3. Per the germline V gene, CDR1 is DFQATT and CDR2 is SNEGSKA (reference sequence). The CDR3 DNA follows: TGCAGTGCTAGACAGACAGGGGTCACAGATACGCAGTATTTT. Translating it yields CSARQTGVTDTQYF.